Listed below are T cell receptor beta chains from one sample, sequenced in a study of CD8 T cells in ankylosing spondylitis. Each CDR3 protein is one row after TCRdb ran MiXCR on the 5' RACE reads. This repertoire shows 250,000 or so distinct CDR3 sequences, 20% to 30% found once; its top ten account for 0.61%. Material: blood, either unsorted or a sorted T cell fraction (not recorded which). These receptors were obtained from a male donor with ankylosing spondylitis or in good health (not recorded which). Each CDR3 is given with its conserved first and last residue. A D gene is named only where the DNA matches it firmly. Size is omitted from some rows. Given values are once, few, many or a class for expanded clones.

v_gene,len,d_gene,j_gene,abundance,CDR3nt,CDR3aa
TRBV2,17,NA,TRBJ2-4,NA,TGTGCCAGCAGTGGCCGGCATCCAACAGTAGCCAAAAACATTCAGTACTTC,CASSGRHPTVAKNIQYF
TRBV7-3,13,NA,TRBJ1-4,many,TGTGCCAGCAGCTTACTTGTTGGTGAAAAACTGTTTTTT,CASSLLVGEKLFF
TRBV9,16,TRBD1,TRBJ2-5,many,TGTGCCAGCAGCGTAGAAACAGGGGGGTTTCAAGAGACCCAGTACTTC,CASSVETGGFQETQYF
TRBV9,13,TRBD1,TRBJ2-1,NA,TGTGCCAGCAGCGCACAGGGGGGAGGAGAGCAGTTCTTC,CASSAQGGGEQFF
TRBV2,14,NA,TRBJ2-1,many,TGTGCCAGCGGGAGTAGGGCAGGGTACAATGAGCAGTTCTTC,CASGSRAGYNEQFF
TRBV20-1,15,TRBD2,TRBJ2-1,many,TGCAGTGCTAGGTCGCGGGGAGGGCTTTACAATGAGCAGTTCTTC,CSARSRGGLYNEQFF
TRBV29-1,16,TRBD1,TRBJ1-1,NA,TGCAGCGTTGAAGAGGGGACAGGGGACGCCTATGAAGAAGCTTTCTTT,CSVEEGTGDAYEEAFF
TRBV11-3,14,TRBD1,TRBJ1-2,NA,TGTGCCAGCAGCCAATCCCGACAGGGAGATGGCTACACCTTC,CASSQSRQGDGYTF
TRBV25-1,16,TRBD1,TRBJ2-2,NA,TGTGCCAGCAGTGGGGACAGGGGGCTTTACACCGGGGAGCTGTTTTTT,CASSGDRGLYTGELFF
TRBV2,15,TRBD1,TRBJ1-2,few,TGTGCCAGCAGCAGATCAGGGGGCGTAGACAATGGCTACACCTTC,CASSRSGGVDNGYTF
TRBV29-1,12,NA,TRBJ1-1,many,TGCAGCGTTGTAATCCGGAACACTGAAGCTTTCTTT,CSVVIRNTEAFF
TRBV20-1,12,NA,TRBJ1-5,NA,TGCAGTGCTAGGGTGTGGGGCCAGCCCCAGCATTTT,CSARVWGQPQHF
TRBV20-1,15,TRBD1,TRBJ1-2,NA,TGCAGTGCTAGGACGCAGGGGGCGCATAACTATGGCTACACCTTC,CSARTQGAHNYGYTF
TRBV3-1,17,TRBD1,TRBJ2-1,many,TGTGCCAGCAGCCAAACGACAGGGATTGTTTCCTACAATGAGCAGTTCTTC,CASSQTTGIVSYNEQFF
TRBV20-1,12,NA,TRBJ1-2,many,TGCAGTGCTAGAGTCGCTAACTATGGCTACACCTTC,CSARVANYGYTF
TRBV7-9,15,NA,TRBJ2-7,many,TGTGCCAGCAGCTTCGGCCAGTCATTCTCCTACGAGCAGTACTTC,CASSFGQSFSYEQYF
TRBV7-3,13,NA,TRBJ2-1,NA,TGTGCCAGCAGCGTCGGGACGGTCAATGAGCAGTTCTTC,CASSVGTVNEQFF
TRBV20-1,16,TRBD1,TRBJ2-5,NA,TGCAGTGCTAGAGCGCTGACAGGGTTGGGTATGGAGACCCAGTACTTC,CSARALTGLGMETQYF
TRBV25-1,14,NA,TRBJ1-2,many,TGTGCCAGCAGTGAAATGGGGGCTAACTATGGCTACACCTTC,CASSEMGANYGYTF
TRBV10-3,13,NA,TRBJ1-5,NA,TGTGCCATCAGTGTGACAACCCTAGGGCCCCAGCATTTT,CAISVTTLGPQHF
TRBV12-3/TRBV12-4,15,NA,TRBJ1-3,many,TGTGCCAGCAGCCCGGGGTTTATCTCTGGAAACACCATATATTTT,CASSPGFISGNTIYF
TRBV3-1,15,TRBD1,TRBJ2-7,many,TGTGCCAGCAGTGGGGACAGGGGTCCGTCCTACGAGCAGTACTTC,CASSGDRGPSYEQYF
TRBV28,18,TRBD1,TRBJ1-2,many,TGTGCCAGCAGCAACCTTGTGGGGGGGGACAGGGGGCTCTATGGCTACACCTTC,CASSNLVGGDRGLYGYTF
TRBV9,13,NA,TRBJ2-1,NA,TGTGCCAGCAGCGCACATGAGACCAATGAGCAGTTCTTC,CASSAHETNEQFF
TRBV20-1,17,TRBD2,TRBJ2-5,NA,TGCAGTGCTTCCGGACTAGCGGGGACCCATGGTTTAGAGACCCAGTACTTC,CSASGLAGTHGLETQYF
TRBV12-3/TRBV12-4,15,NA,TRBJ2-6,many,TGTGCCAGCACCCTGGGACATCCGGGGGCCAACGTCCTGACTTTC,CASTLGHPGANVLTF
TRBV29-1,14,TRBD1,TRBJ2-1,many,TGCAGCATCCGGGACAGGGGGTCATACAATGAGCAGTTCTTC,CSIRDRGSYNEQFF
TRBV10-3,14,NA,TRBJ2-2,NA,TGTGCCATCAGTGGGACAGAGAACACCGGGGAGCTGTTTTTT,CAISGTENTGELFF
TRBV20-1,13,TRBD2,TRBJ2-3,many,TGCAGTGCTAGTGAAGGACTAGTGGATACGCAGTATTTT,CSASEGLVDTQYF
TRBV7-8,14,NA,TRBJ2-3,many,TGTGCCAGCGATGGGTTGGCTAGCCGATTGGGGAAGTATTTT,CASDGLASRLGKYF
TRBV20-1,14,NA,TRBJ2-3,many,TGCAGTGGGAGACTGGGACTCAACACAGATACGCAGTATTTT,CSGRLGLNTDTQYF
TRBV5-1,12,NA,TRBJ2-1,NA,TGCGCCAGCAGCTTGGAGGGTACAGAGCAGTTCTTC,CASSLEGTEQFF
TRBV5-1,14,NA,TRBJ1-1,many,TGCGCCAGCAGCTTGGTTCAGTTAAACACTGAAGCTTTCTTT,CASSLVQLNTEAFF
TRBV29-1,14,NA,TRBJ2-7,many,TGCAGCGAGTTGGGAACAGGCCCTAACTACGAGCAGTACTTC,CSELGTGPNYEQYF
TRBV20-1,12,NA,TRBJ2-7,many,TGCAGTGCTAGTACAGGGCCCTACGAGCAGTACTTC,CSASTGPYEQYF
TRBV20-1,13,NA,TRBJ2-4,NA,TGCAGTGCCGTACGCGGGTTCAAAAACATTCAGTACTTC,CSAVRGFKNIQYF
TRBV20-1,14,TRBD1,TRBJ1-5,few,TGCAGTGCCCAGACAGGGACTGTGGGGCAGCCCCAGCATTTT,CSAQTGTVGQPQHF
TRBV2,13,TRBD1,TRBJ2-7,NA,TGTGCCAGCAGTACACAAACAGGGGGCGAGCAGTACTTC,CASSTQTGGEQYF
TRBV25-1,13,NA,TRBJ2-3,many,TGTGCCAGCGCTCCGGCGGCGGCAGATACGCAGTATTTT,CASAPAAADTQYF
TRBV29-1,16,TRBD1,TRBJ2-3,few,TGCAGCGTTCCTAGACAGGGATTTTCTAGCACAGATACGCAGTATTTT,CSVPRQGFSSTDTQYF
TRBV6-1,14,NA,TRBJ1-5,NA,TGTGCCAGCAACACAGGTAGGGGGATCGAGCCCCAGCATTTT,CASNTGRGIEPQHF
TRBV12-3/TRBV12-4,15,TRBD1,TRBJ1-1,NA,TGTGCCAGCAGTAGGGGACAGCCTATGAACACTGAAGCTTTCTTT,CASSRGQPMNTEAFF
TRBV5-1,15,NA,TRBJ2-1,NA,TGCGCCAGCAGCCCCACCAGGGCCCTAGACAATGAGCAGTTCTTC,CASSPTRALDNEQFF
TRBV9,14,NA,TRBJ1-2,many,TGTGCCAGCAGCGTAGGGGGGAAAGCGGATGGCTACACCTTC,CASSVGGKADGYTF
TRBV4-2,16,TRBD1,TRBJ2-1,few,TGTGCCAGCAGCCTCGCGACAGGGGGCAGAATGGGTGAGCAGTTCTTC,CASSLATGGRMGEQFF
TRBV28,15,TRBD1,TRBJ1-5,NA,TGTGCCATCCGGGACAGGGGTCCTACGAATCAGCCCCAGCATTTT,CAIRDRGPTNQPQHF
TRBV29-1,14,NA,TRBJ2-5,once,TGCAGCGTTGCTACGGGGGACCGGAAAGAGACCCAGTACTTC,CSVATGDRKETQYF
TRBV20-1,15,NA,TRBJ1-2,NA,TGCTGTGCTAGACTCCGGCCTAACCTAAACTATGGCTACACCTTC,CCARLRPNLNYGYTF